This T cell receptor beta chain is drawn from a study of blood T cell repertoires in COVID-19. Assignments of participants to cohorts depended upon their own reported clinical history. Here immunoSEQ multiplex PCR was the method, and the copy in TCRdb shows in-frame clones only, minus some. The table has 200,000 to 250,000 clones, about nine tenths seen once; the top ten hold about 4%. Material: PBMCs or T cells enriched from blood (not recorded which). This TCR was recovered from a woman aged 40 to 55 with acute COVID-19.

The CDR3: CASSFMGAADTQYF. The DNA of the CDR3 is TGTGCCAGCAGCTTTATGGGGGCGGCAGATACGCAGTATTTT. The chain employs TRBV7-2 and TRBJ2-3; TRBD1 might be the D (6 bases). The CDR3 totals 14 residues. Looked up from germline, CDR1 is SGHTA and CDR2 is FQGNSA. Trimming stripped 3 bases from V and 4 bases from J, with 11 bases between.